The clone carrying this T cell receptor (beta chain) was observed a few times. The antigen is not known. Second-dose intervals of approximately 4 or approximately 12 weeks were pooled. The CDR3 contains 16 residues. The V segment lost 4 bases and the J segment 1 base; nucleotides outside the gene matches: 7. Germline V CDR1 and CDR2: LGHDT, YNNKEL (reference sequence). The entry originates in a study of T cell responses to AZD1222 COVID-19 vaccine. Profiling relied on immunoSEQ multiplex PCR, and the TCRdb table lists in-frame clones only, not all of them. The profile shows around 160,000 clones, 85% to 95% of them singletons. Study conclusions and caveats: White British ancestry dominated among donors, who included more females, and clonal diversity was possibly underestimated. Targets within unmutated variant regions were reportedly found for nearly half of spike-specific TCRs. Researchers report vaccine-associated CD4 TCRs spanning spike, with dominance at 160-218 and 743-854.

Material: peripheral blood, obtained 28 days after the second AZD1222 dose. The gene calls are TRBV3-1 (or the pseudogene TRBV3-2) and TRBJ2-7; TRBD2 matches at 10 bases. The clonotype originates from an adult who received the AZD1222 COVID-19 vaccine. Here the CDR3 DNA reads TGTGCCAGCAGCCCCGGGGCTAGCGGGAGATCCTACGAGCAGTACTTC. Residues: CASSPGASGRSYEQYF.